Below, 30 T cell receptor beta chains from the same sample are listed, as sequenced in a study of T cells after yellow fever vaccination. In TCRdb, the 5' RACE reads were re-called with MiXCR into one record per CDR3 protein. Of about 320,000 distinct CDR3 sequences in the sample, 6.8% were seen once. Sequenced here: PBMCs, sampled roughly 46 days after the first yellow fever vaccination. The source is a man younger than 30 who received the YFV17D yellow fever vaccine.

This clonotype was counted only a few times. The chain employs TRBV4-3 and TRBJ1-2; 8 nucleotides align to TRBD1. The germline gives CDR1 LGHNA, CDR2 YSLEER. This CDR3 spans 14 amino acids. V was pared by 3 bases and J by 6 bases, with 6 bases of the junction left unmatched. CDR3 protein: CASSQADRVNGYTF. The CDR3 bases are TGCGCCAGCAGCCAGGCGGACAGGGTTAATGGCTACACCTTC.

This clonotype was detected many times. V gene TRBV7-9 combines with J gene TRBJ2-4; unclear D gene. The ends were cut back, 0 bases at V and 0 bases at J, with 6 bases in the middle. The CDR3 covers 15 residues. Germline V gene lookup returns CDR1 SEHNR and CDR2 FQNEAQ (reference sequence). CDR3 nucleotides: TGTGCCAGCAGCTTAGCGGGCCTAGCCAAAAACATTCAGTACTTC. This gives the protein CASSLAGLAKNIQYF.

The rearrangement uses TRBV7-2 and TRBJ2-3, with TRBD2 matching over 8 bases. The germline V gene has CDR1 SGHTA and CDR2 FQGNSA. This CDR3 region has 13 residues. The CDR3 DNA reads TGTGCTAGTGTAGCGGGGCCGAGGGATACGCAGTATTTT. It encodes CASVAGPRDTQYF.

This clonotype was seen only a few times. V is TRBV6-1 and J is TRBJ2-1; 9 bases match TRBD2. Germline CDR1 is MNHNS and CDR2 is SASEGT. This CDR3 is built from 16 residues. With 2 bases clipped from V and 4 bases from J, the junction kept 6 bases outside the gene matches. CDR3 bases: TGTGCCAGCAGTGAACTAGCGGGGACCCGTTACAATGAGCAGTTCTTC. Translation: CASSELAGTRYNEQFF.

In this sample, this clonotype turned up a few times. The chain has TRBV7-9 and TRBJ1-1; tentative D call: TRBD1 (5 bases). Looked up from germline, CDR1 is SEHNR and CDR2 is FQNEAQ (reference sequence). Trimming removed 3 bases at V and 11 bases at J, with 13 bases between. This CDR3 comprises 12 residues. The CDR3 region has the DNA TGTGCCAGCAGCTTGGGGACTATTGCGGCTTTCTTT. Encoded protein: CASSLGTIAAFF.

This sequence joins TRBV20-1 and TRBJ2-3; D possibly corresponds to TRBD2 (6 bases). Looked up from germline, CDR1 is DFQATT and CDR2 is SNEGSKA (reference sequence). Deletions cut 5 bases from V and 5 bases from J, with 20 bases between. CDR3 length: 15 residues. CDR3 coding DNA: TGCAGTGCTTCCGCCCCACAGGTGGGGGGAGATACGCAGTATTTT. Translation gives CSASAPQVGGDTQYF.

There are a few counts of this clonotype. This rearrangement joins TRBV4-2 to TRBJ2-7, with 7 bases fitting TRBD2. There are 13 residues in the CDR3. V shed 7 bases and J 5 bases; nucleotides not matched to a gene: 8. Germline V CDR1 and CDR2: LGHNA, YNFKEQ. The CDR3 coding sequence is TGTGCCAGCAACCTGGGGGGGTACGACGAGCAGTACTTC. Residues: CASNLGGYDEQYF.

This clonotype was counted between two and nine times. The chain uses TRBV5-1 and TRBJ1-1; 7 bases align to TRBD1. The CDR3 has 14 amino acids. J was trimmed by 4 bases and V by 7 bases; bases with no gene match: 10. Germline V gives CDR1 SGHRS, CDR2 YFSETQ. The CDR3 DNA reads as TGCGCCAGCGCCCCAGGGGGTCTGGTCACTGAAGCTTTCTTT. Translated: CASAPGGLVTEAFF.

V and J are TRBV29-1 and TRBJ2-6, with D hard to call. There are 14 residues in the CDR3. Trimming cost V 4 bases and J 0 bases, with 7 bases left between them. Germline CDR1 and CDR2: SQVTM and ANQGSEA. CDR3 protein: CSVVGGSGANVLTF. CDR3 DNA: TGCAGCGTTGTAGGCGGCTCTGGGGCCAACGTCCTGACTTTC.

CDR3 region: CASSDSGLAGTDTQYF. DNA for the CDR3: TGTGCCAGCAGTGACTCCGGACTAGCGGGCACAGATACGCAGTATTTT. The V and J genes are TRBV6-4 and TRBJ2-3; TRBD2 matches 10 bases. The CDR3 covers 16 residues. V gave up 0 bases and J gave up 1 base; unmatched junction bases: 1. Germline CDR1 and CDR2: MRHNA and SNTAGT.

This chain connects TRBV12-3 or TRBV12-4 to TRBJ1-4; TRBD1 aligns across 7 bases. The ends lost 5 bases at V and 8 bases at J; junction bases unmatched: 8. This CDR3 comprises 14 residues. The CDR3 DNA follows: TGTGCCAGCAGTCTCAGACAGGGAAGGGAAAAACTGTTTTTT. It yields the protein CASSLRQGREKLFF.

J is TRBJ1-5 and V is TRBV7-2; no clear D gene. Germline CDR1 is SGHTA and CDR2 is FQGNSA. Trimming took 5 bases from V and 11 from J, leaving 22 bases between them. The CDR3 has 15 amino acids. DNA of the CDR3: TGTGCCAGCAGCCCTTTTGGGAAAACCGAATCAGCCCAGCATTTT. Translated: CASSPFGKTESAQHF.

The chain is built from TRBV20-1 and TRBJ1-2, with D uncertain. Trimming took 3 bases from V and 7 from J, leaving 12 bases between them. CDR3 length: 12 amino acids. CDR1 is DFQATT, CDR2 SNEGSKA, per germline (reference sequence). The CDR3 region is CSARHGGGGYTF. The CDR3 DNA follows: TGCAGTGCTAGGCACGGAGGTGGTGGCTACACCTTC.

This clonotype was found a few times. The chain's CDR3 is CASSRLGDGNQPQHF. As DNA, the CDR3 is TGCGCCAGCAGTAGACTAGGGGATGGCAATCAGCCCCAGCATTTT. This chain links TRBV4-1 with TRBJ1-5, with D maybe TRBD1 (5 bases). Trimming took 6 bases from V and 2 from J, leaving 14 bases between them. From germline, CDR1 is MGHRA and CDR2 YSYEKL. This CDR3 region has 15 residues.

This clonotype was recorded a few times. The gene calls are TRBV5-1 and TRBJ2-5; no definite D call. Trimming left V 1 base short and J 1 base short, with 14 bases between. The CDR3 is made up of 16 amino acids. Germline CDR1 reads SGHRS; CDR2 reads YFSETQ. The CDR3, as DNA: TGCGCCAGCAGCTTGCGAGGAACCCTCACCCAAGAGACCCAGTACTTC. It specifies CASSLRGTLTQETQYF. The full variable domain, completed using reference TRBV5-1 and TRBJ2-5, is KAGVTQTPRYLIKTRGQQVTLSCSPISGHRSVSWYQQTPGQGLQFLFEYFSETQRNKGNFPGRFSGRQFSNSRSEMNVSTLELGDSALYLCASSLRGTLTQETQYFGPGTRLLVL.

The rearrangement joins TRBV12-3 or TRBV12-4 to TRBJ2-5; TRBD2 agrees at 12 bases. The CDR3 extends over 17 amino acids. With V trimmed by 2 bases and J by 1 base, 5 bases remained unmatched. The CDR3 loop is CASSLRTSGAIQETQYF. The DNA for the CDR3 is TGTGCCAGCAGTTTACGGACTAGCGGGGCGATCCAAGAGACCCAGTACTTC.

The chain carries TRBV6-2 or TRBV6-3 and TRBJ2-2, with unresolved D. The CDR3 length is 13 residues. The V end lost 5 bases, the J end lost 8 bases, and 12 bases lay between the germline ends. Germline V gene lookup returns CDR1 MNHEY and CDR2 SVGEGT. The CDR3 coding sequence is TGTGCCAGCAGTCCAAAGTTCGGAGGGGAGCTGTTTTTT. This sequence encodes CASSPKFGGELFF.

The chain recombines TRBV29-1 with TRBJ2-5, with TRBD2 as a possible D gene (6 bases). Looked up from germline, CDR1 is SQVTM and CDR2 is ANQGSEA. This CDR3 spans 11 amino acids. Between the trimmed V and J ends, which lost 4 bases and 5 bases, there was a span of 8 bases. CDR3 sequence: CSVGDWETQYF. CDR3 sequence (DNA): TGCAGCGTTGGGGACTGGGAGACCCAGTACTTC.

In this sample, this clonotype turned up a few times. The chain links TRBV14 to TRBJ1-1; D gene ambiguous. The CDR3 consists of 16 residues. Germline loops: CDR1 SGHDN, CDR2 FVKESK. Deletions cut 2 bases from V and 0 bases from J, with 13 bases between. The CDR3 nucleotides read TGTGCCAGCAGCCAATATATGGCACGCTTGAACACTGAAGCTTTCTTT. Translating it yields CASSQYMARLNTEAFF.

This clonotype was picked up many times. The chain couples TRBV5-5 to TRBJ2-4; the D gene is possibly TRBD2 (5 bases). V was pared by 4 bases and J by 1 base, with 6 bases between. Germline V gives CDR1 SGHKS, CDR2 YYEKEE (reference sequence). The CDR3 has 13 residues. The CDR3 protein is CASSPGAKNIQYF. Written as DNA, the CDR3 is TGTGCCAGCAGCCCGGGGGCCAAAAACATTCAGTACTTC. The full variable domain, completed using reference TRBV5-5 and TRBJ2-4, is DAGVTQSPTHLIKTRGQQVTLRCSPISGHKSVSWYQQVLGQGPQFIFQYYEKEERGRGNFPDRFSARQFPNYSSELNVNALLLGDSALYLCASSPGAKNIQYFGAGTRLSVL.

This clonotype was found a few times. The chain carries TRBV19 and TRBJ2-7; D ambiguous. The V end was cut by 3 bases, the J end by 2 bases, with 8 bases between. The CDR3 extends over 13 amino acids. Germline lookup yields CDR1 LNHDA and CDR2 SQIVND (reference sequence). The chain's CDR3 is CASSIDGAYEQYF. The CDR3, as DNA: TGTGCCAGTAGTATTGACGGTGCCTACGAGCAGTACTTC.

This clonotype was picked up a small number of times. The chain links TRBV7-2 to TRBJ2-1; tentative D call: TRBD2 (6 bases). Germline V gene data show CDR1 as SGHTA and CDR2 as FQGNSA. The germline V and J ends were trimmed by 6 bases and 3 bases, with 15 bases remaining between them. The CDR3 sequence is 15 residues long. The CDR3, as DNA: TGTGCCAGCAGGCACCCTGGGGGGATCTACAATGAGCAGTTCTTC. It is translated as CASRHPGGIYNEQFF.

This clonotype occurred a few times. The V call is TRBV7-3, the J call TRBJ2-1; weak D call: TRBD2 (5 bases). The CDR3 is 13 residues long. V shed 4 bases and J shed 6 bases, with 10 bases lying between them. Germline lookup yields CDR1 SGHTA and CDR2 FQGTGA. For the CDR3, the DNA is TGTGCCAGCAGCTGGGAGTTGAGCAATGAGCAGTTCTTC. Translation: CASSWELSNEQFF.

This clonotype was observed at least ten times. The chain carries TRBV25-1 and TRBJ2-3, with D unclear. Trimming left V 8 bases short and J 3 bases short, with 6 bases between. CDR1 is MGHDK, CDR2 SYGVNS, per germline. CDR3 size: 11 residues. CDR3 region: CASGITDTQYF. The CDR3 DNA follows: TGTGCCAGCGGGATAACAGATACGCAGTATTTT. The full variable domain, with the rest looked up from reference TRBV25-1 and TRBJ2-3, is EADIYQTPRYLVIGTGKKITLECSQTMGHDKMYWYQQDPGMELHLIHYSYGVNSTEKGDLSSESTVSRIRTEHFPLTLESARPSHTSQYLCASGITDTQYFGPGTRLTVL.

The rearrangement uses TRBV7-2 and TRBJ2-4; TRBD2 matches at 8 bases. Germline CDR1 reads SGHTA; CDR2 reads FQGNSA. Trimming took 0 bases from V and 1 from J; bases not matched to a gene: 5. The CDR3 totals 17 residues. CDR3 protein: CASSLAGGGLAKNIQYF. The CDR3 nucleotides read TGTGCCAGCAGCTTAGCCGGGGGGGGCTTGGCCAAAAACATTCAGTACTTC.

The table lists this clonotype with a few counts. The chain recombines TRBV5-5 with TRBJ2-7; D remains unclear. Germline V gene sequence: CDR1 SGHKS, CDR2 YYEKEE (reference sequence). The V end lost 3 bases, the J end lost 3 bases, and 7 bases lay between the germline ends. CDR3 size: 12 residues. The CDR3 nucleotides read TGTGCCAGCAGCTCTTCTTTCTACGAGCAGTACGTC. It encodes CASSSSFYEQYV.

This clonotype was counted a single time. A much more abundant neighbour one base away suggests this may be a read error. The chain uses TRBV6-1 and TRBJ2-2, with 7 bases aligning to TRBD2. The CDR3 sequence is 14 residues long. CDR1 is MNHNS, CDR2 SASEGT, per germline. Germline trimming cut 6 bases from V and 0 bases from J; bases unmatched to any gene: 1. The CDR3 loop is CASRGGANTGELFF. The CDR3 DNA is TGTGCCAGCAGGGGGGGGGCGAACACCGGGGAGCTGTTTTTT.

This clonotype was found many times. CDR3 region: CASSQSQGSYEQYF. CDR3 DNA sequence: TGCGCCAGCAGCCAATCGCAGGGATCGTACGAGCAGTACTTC. The chain recombines TRBV4-3 with TRBJ2-7; D might be TRBD1 (5 bases). The CDR3 runs to 14 residues. In germline, CDR1 is LGHNA, CDR2 YSLEER. The V gene lost 2 bases and the J gene lost 4 bases, with 12 bases spanning the gap.

The sample holds a few counts of this clonotype. This chain uses TRBV18 with TRBJ2-4; D not resolved. This CDR3 spans 15 amino acids. CDR1 is KGHSH, CDR2 LQKENI, per germline. The V and J ends lost 3 bases and 0 bases respectively, with 9 bases between them. CDR3 residues: CASSPGQPAKNIQYF. In DNA, the CDR3 is TGTGCCAGCTCACCGGGCCAGCCAGCCAAAAACATTCAGTACTTC.

This clonotype has at least ten counts. This chain connects TRBV5-1 to TRBJ2-5; tentatively, D is TRBD2 (5 bases). This CDR3 contains 14 residues. CDR1 and CDR2 (germline): SGHRS, YFSETQ. Trimming shortened V by 0 bases and J by 5 bases, and 11 bases separated the two germline ends. CDR3 loop: CASSLAFEGETQYF. The CDR3 coding sequence is TGCGCCAGCAGCTTGGCCTTTGAGGGTGAGACCCAGTACTTC.